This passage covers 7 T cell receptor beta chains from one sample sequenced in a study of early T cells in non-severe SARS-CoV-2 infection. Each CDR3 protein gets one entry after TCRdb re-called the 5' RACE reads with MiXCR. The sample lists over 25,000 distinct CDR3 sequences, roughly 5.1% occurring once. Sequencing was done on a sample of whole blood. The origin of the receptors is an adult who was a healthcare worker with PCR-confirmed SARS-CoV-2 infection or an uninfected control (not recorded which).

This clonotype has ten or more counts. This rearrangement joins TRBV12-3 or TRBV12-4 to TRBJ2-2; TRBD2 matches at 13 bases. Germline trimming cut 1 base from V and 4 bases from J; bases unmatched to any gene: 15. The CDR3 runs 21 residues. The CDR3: CASSLVLRTGTSGTLTGELFF. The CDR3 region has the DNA TGTGCCAGCAGTTTAGTTCTACGGACCGGGACTAGCGGGACACTCACCGGGGAGCTGTTTTTT.

This CDR3 is CASRVGRTPYEQYF. The CDR3 DNA sequence: TGTGCCAGCAGGGTAGGCCGGACTCCCTACGAGCAGTACTTC. The gene calls are TRBV6-1 and TRBJ2-7, with D possibly matching TRBD2 (5 bases). The CDR3 is made up of 14 amino acids. V was pared by 6 bases and J by 2 bases, with 14 bases between. Germline V gene lookup returns CDR1 MNHNS and CDR2 SASEGT.

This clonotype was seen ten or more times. CDR3 amino acids: CASSQDLGHSNQPQHF. The CDR3 DNA reads as TGTGCCAGCAGCCAAGATCTTGGACATAGCAATCAGCCCCAGCATTTT. J is TRBJ1-5 and V is TRBV3-1; D perhaps matches TRBD1 (5 bases). Germline V gene lookup returns CDR1 LGHDT and CDR2 YNNKEL (reference sequence). V was trimmed by 0 bases and J by 0 bases, leaving 9 bases between them. The CDR3 has 16 amino acids.

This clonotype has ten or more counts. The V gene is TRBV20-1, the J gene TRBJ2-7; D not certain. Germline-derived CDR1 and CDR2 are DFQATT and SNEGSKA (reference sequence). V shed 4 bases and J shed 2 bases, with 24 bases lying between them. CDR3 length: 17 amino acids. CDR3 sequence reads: CSANRPIFGRTPYEQYF. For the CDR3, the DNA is TGCAGTGCTAACCGTCCTATCTTCGGCAGAACCCCCTACGAGCAGTACTTC.

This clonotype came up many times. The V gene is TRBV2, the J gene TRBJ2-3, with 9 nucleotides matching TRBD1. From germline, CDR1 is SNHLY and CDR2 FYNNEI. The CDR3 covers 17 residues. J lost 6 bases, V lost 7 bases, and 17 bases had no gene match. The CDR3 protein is CASNLPKTGGAGDTQYF. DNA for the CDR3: TGTGCCAGCAATCTACCAAAAACAGGGGGCGCAGGGGATACGCAGTATTTT.

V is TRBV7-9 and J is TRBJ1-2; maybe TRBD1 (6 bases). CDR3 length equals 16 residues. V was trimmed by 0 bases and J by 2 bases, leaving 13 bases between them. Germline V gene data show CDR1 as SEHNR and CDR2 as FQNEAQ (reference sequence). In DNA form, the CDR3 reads TGTGCCAGCAGCTTAGCGGGAGGACAGCTAAACTATGGCTACACCTTC. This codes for CASSLAGGQLNYGYTF.

The DNA of the CDR3 is TGTGCCAGCAGCGGACTAGCGGGAGGCGTTCAGTACTTC. Its protein is CASSGLAGGVQYF. The rearrangement uses TRBV7-9 and TRBJ2-4; 14 bases line up with TRBD2. V lost 5 bases and J lost 11; bases outside the gene matches: 2. Germline values: CDR1 SEHNR, CDR2 FQNEAQ (reference sequence). The CDR3 consists of 13 residues.